This TCR beta chain was obtained from a study of T cell changes during pregnancy in multiple sclerosis. The protocol was immunoSEQ multiplex PCR, while the TCRdb copy is restricted to in-frame clones and leaves out a portion. This sample has 45,000 to 60,000 clones, with about nine tenths found just once. This CDR3 spans 10 amino acids. Trimming left V 8 bases short and J 6 bases short, with 8 bases between. Germline CDR1 SNHLY, CDR2 FYNNEI. V and J are TRBV2 and TRBJ2-7; TRBD2 is a possible D gene (6 bases). The clonotype comes from a female donor with multiple sclerosis, enrolled in a pregnancy study. This specimen consisted of CD8+ T cells from peripheral blood mononuclear cells, obtained before pregnancy. CDR3 loop: CASGGVEQYF. Here the CDR3 DNA reads TGTGCCAGCGGAGGGGTCGAGCAGTACTTC.